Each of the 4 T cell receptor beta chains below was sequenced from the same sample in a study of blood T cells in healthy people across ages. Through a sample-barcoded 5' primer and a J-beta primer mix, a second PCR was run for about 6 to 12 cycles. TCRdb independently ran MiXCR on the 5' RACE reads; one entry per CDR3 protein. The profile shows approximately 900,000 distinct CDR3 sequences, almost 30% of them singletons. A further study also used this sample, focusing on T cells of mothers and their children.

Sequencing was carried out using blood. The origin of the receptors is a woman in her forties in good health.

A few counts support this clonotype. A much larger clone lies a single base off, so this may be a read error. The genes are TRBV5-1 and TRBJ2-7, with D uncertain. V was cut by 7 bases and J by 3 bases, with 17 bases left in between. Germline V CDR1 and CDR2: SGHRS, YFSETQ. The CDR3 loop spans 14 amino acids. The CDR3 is CASASGNTCYEQYF. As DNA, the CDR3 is TGCGCCAGCGCCTCCGGCAACACATGCTACGAGCAGTACTTC.

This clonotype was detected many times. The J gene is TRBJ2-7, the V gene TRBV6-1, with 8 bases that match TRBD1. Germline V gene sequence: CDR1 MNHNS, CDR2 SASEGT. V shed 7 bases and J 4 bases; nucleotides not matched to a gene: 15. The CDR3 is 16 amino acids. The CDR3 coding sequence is TGTGCCAGCACCCACCGGACAGGGACAGTCGCGTACGAGCAGTACTTC. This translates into CASTHRTGTVAYEQYF.

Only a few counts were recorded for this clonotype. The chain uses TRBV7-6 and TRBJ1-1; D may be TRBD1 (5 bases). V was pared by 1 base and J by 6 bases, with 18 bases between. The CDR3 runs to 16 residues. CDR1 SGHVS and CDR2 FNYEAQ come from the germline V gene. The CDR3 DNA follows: TGTGCCAGCAGCTTAGTGGTCCCAGGGTCCGACCCTGAAGCTTTCTTT. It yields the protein CASSLVVPGSDPEAFF.

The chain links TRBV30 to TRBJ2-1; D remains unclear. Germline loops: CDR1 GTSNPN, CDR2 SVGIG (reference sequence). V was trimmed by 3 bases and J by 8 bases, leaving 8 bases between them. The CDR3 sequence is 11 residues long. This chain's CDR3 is CAWRRYHEQFF. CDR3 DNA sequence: TGTGCCTGGAGGCGGTACCATGAGCAGTTCTTC.